This entry lists 2 T cell receptor beta chains sequenced from one sample in a study of blood T cell repertoires in COVID-19. TCRdb's copy holds only in-frame clones and misses some; the assay was immunoSEQ multiplex PCR. The data show 470,000 or so clones, with approximately 90% seen just once and approximately 4.5% held by the top ten. The specimen was peripheral blood. The receptors were sampled from a woman in her 30s with acute or convalescent COVID-19.

The rearrangement joins TRBV12-5 to TRBJ2-2, with TRBD1 as a possible D gene (5 bases). In germline, CDR1 is LGHNT, CDR2 FRNRAP. Trimming stripped 8 bases from V and 1 base from J, with 14 bases between. The CDR3 runs to 15 residues. The CDR3 here is CASRPWGGNTGELFF. CDR3 coding DNA: TGTGCTAGTCGTCCATGGGGCGGGAACACCGGGGAGCTGTTTTTT.

The table lists this clone with a few counts. The chain joins TRBV28 to TRBJ1-5; D might be TRBD1 (5 bases). V was shortened by 1 base and J by 6 bases, with 13 bases between the two germline ends. Germline CDR1 reads MDHEN; CDR2 reads SYDVKM. This CDR3 has 15 amino acids. CDR3 sequence reads: CASSLLEGSRQPQHF. The CDR3, as DNA: TGTGCCAGCAGTTTATTGGAGGGGTCACGTCAGCCCCAGCATTTT. Full variable domain (rest looked up from reference TRBV28 and TRBJ1-5): DVKVTQSSRYLVKRTGEKVFLECVQDMDHENMFWYRQDPGLGLRLIYFSYDVKMKEKGDIPEGYSVSREKKERFSLILESASTNQTSMYLCASSLLEGSRQPQHFGDGTRLSIL.